This TCR beta chain was profiled in a study of T cell clonotyping in hematopoietic cell transplantation. Study context: Samples: about 28 days before transplant, then days 30, 100 and 180 after.

Study outcomes and limitations: Higher Inverse Simpson Index values in graft donor and pretransplant recipient predicted broader posttransplant TCR diversity.

The protocol was immunoSEQ multiplex PCR, while the TCRdb copy is restricted to in-frame clones and leaves out a portion. Here the sample spans about 15,000 clones, 62% being singletons. Per the germline V gene, CDR1 is MNHEY and CDR2 is SVGAGI. V was clipped by 6 bases and J by 4 bases; unmatched bases: 8. The CDR3 runs 14 residues. Comments on this clone: What it recognizes is unknown.

The sequenced sample was PBMCs. The clonotype was recovered from a human donor who either received an allogeneic hematopoietic cell transplant for a myeloid malignancy or was a related donor (not recorded which). Some clones in this sample may be carry-over from other donors' samples. The chain is built from TRBV6-5 and TRBJ1-2; 7 bases are shared with TRBD1. The CDR3 loop is CASSDRERVYGYTF. CDR3 DNA: TGTGCCAGCAGCGACAGGGAAAGAGTCTATGGCTACACCTTC.